These 2 T cell receptor beta chains originate from one sample sequenced in a study of TIL therapy for anti-PD-1-resistant metastatic lung cancer. The libraries were made with immunoSEQ v3. Here immunoSEQ multiplex PCR was the method, and the copy in TCRdb shows in-frame clones only, minus some. In the table there are tens of thousands of clones, 73% of which are singletons. Time point reported: pre-treatment sample, taken before nivolumab and TIL therapy. The sample here was blood, taken at baseline. The receptors here all came from a person between 25 and 79 years old with non-small cell lung cancer.

The count of this clone is one. The chain carries TRBV30 and TRBJ1-6; D is ambiguous. Germline loops: CDR1 GTSNPN, CDR2 SVGIG (reference sequence). The V and J ends lost 1 base and 9 bases respectively, with 22 bases between them. This CDR3 contains 17 residues. CDR3 DNA sequence: TGTGCCTGGAGTGCCGAGGATCCTCCGGCGGGGTGTTCACCCCTCCACTTT. It yields the protein CAWSAEDPPAGCSPLHF.

This clone came up a few times. The rearrangement joins TRBV10-2 to TRBJ1-1, with D unclear. CDR1 is WSHSY, CDR2 SAAADI, per germline. V lost 2 bases and J lost 6, with 7 bases in between. The CDR3 is 12 residues long. CDR3 sequence reads: CASSEGFAEAFF. The CDR3 nucleotides are TGCGCCAGCAGTGAGGGGTTCGCTGAAGCTTTCTTT.